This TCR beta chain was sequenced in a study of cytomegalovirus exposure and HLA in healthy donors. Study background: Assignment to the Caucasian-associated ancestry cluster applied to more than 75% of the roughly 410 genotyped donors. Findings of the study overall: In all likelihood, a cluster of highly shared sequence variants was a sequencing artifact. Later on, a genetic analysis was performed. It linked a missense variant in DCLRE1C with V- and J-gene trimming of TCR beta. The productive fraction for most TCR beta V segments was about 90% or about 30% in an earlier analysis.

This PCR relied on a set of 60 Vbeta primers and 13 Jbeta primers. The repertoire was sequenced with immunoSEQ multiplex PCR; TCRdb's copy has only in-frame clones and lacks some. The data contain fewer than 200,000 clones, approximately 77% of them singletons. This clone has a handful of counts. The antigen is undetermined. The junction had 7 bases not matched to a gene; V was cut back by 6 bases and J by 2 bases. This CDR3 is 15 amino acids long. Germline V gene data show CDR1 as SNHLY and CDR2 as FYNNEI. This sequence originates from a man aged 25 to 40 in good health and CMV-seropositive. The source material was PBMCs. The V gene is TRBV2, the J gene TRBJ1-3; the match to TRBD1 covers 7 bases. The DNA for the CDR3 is TGTGCCAGCAGAGACCACAGGGGAGCTGGAAACACCATATATTTT. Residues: CASRDHRGAGNTIYF.